This T cell receptor beta chain comes out of a study of cytomegalovirus exposure and HLA in healthy donors. Notes on the study in general: Being indistinguishable, some V segments were excluded, TRBV6-2 and TRBV6-3 among them. The availability of immune exposure information extended only to CMV serostatus.

This CDR3 is 17 amino acids long. Germline lookup yields CDR1 SGHVS and CDR2 FQNEAQ. Trimming took 1 base from V and 0 from J, leaving 12 bases between them. About this clone: Its antigen is unidentified.

Use of 60 Vbeta and 13 Jbeta primers characterized the PCR. Generated by immunoSEQ multiplex PCR, the TCRdb table keeps only in-frame clones and is missing some. The sample has approximately 290,000 clones, 75% to 90% seen once. This receptor was obtained from a girl aged 2-10 years in good health and CMV-seronegative. The chain couples TRBV7-8 to TRBJ2-2; D ambiguous. Material for sequencing was PBMCs. The CDR3 sequence is CASSLGPRIPNTGELFF. As DNA, the CDR3 is TGTGCCAGCAGCTTAGGGCCGCGGATTCCGAACACCGGGGAGCTGTTTTTT. Full variable domain (outside the CDR3, taken from reference TRBV7-8 and TRBJ2-2): GAGVSQSPRYKVAKRGQDVALRCDPISGHVSLFWYQQALGQGPEFLTYFQNEAQLDKSGLPSDRFFAERPEGSVSTLKIQRTQQEDSAVYLCASSLGPRIPNTGELFFGEGSRLTVL.